A single sample is the source of the 32 T cell receptor beta chains below, sequenced in a study of T cell repertoires in cytomegalovirus infection (dated by TCRdb to about 2019). Instrument used: Illumina HiSeq 1500. Clones were called with MiXCR by TCRdb after fastp trimmed the public reads at Q25, and only in-frame beta chains were retained. Rows are combined by CDR3 protein, so each entry shows the most common genes and DNA. The sample yields about 160,000 distinct CDR3 sequences; approximately 17% were counted once. 18% of the sample is held by the ten biggest clonotypes. The sequencing sample was made of CD8+ T cells from PBMCs. The receptors stem from a human donor in good health (CMV status not recorded). Some clones in this sample may be carry-over from other donors' samples.

The V call is TRBV2, the J call TRBJ1-5; 10 bases are shared with TRBD1. The CDR3 is 14 amino acids. Losses at the gene ends were 6 bases for V and 5 bases for J; bases not matched to a gene: 4. In germline, CDR1 is SNHLY, CDR2 FYNNEI. The CDR3: CASRRGTGDQPQHF. The CDR3 region has the DNA TGTGCCAGCAGGAGGGGGACAGGGGATCAGCCCCAGCATTTT.

This clonotype was seen a handful of times. The CDR3 loop reads CSASIPMSGELFF. CDR3 DNA: TGCAGTGCTAGCATTCCTATGTCCGGGGAGCTGTTTTTT. The chain has TRBV20-1 and TRBJ2-2; no reliable D call. Trimming stripped 3 bases from V and 6 bases from J, with 11 bases between. CDR1 DFQATT and CDR2 SNEGSKA come from the germline V gene (reference sequence). The CDR3 runs to 13 residues.

This clonotype was found a few times. The rearrangement joins TRBV29-1 to TRBJ2-7, with 8 bases identical to TRBD1. The CDR3 is 14 residues long. Germline V gives CDR1 SQVTM, CDR2 ANQGSEA. V trimming: 6 bases; J trimming: 4 bases; junction bases outside the gene matches: 11. The CDR3 loop reads CSVVDRASSYEQYF. Here the CDR3 DNA reads TGCAGCGTCGTGGACAGGGCATCATCTTACGAGCAGTACTTC.

This clonotype appeared a few times. The chain uses TRBV5-1 and TRBJ2-1, with D possibly being TRBD2 (6 bases). The germline gives CDR1 SGHRS, CDR2 YFSETQ. Trimming cost V 0 bases and J 3 bases, with 13 bases left between them. This CDR3 is built from 16 residues. CDR3 sequence reads: CASSLGGDVFYNEQFF. The CDR3 DNA sequence: TGCGCCAGCAGCTTGGGGGGGGACGTTTTCTACAATGAGCAGTTCTTC.

The gene calls are TRBV7-6 and TRBJ2-5; the match to TRBD2 covers 11 bases. CDR1 is SGHVS and CDR2 is FNYEAQ in the germline V gene. CDR3 length equals 16 residues. V lost 9 bases, J lost 3 bases, and 12 bases stayed unmatched. CDR3 region: CASSDSGGAIEETQYF. CDR3 DNA: TGTGCCAGTAGCGATAGCGGGGGGGCAATCGAAGAGACCCAGTACTTC.

The J gene is TRBJ2-7, the V gene TRBV28, with 8 bases matching TRBD1. Germline CDR1 reads MDHEN; CDR2 reads SYDVKM. The ends lost 6 bases at V and 0 bases at J; junction bases unmatched: 4. This CDR3 has 14 amino acids. In DNA form, the CDR3 reads TGTGCCAGCAGCCGGACAGGGAGCTCCTACGAGCAGTACTTC. This encodes CASSRTGSSYEQYF. The whole variable domain, filled in from reference TRBV28 and TRBJ2-7, reads DVKVTQSSRYLVKRTGEKVFLECVQDMDHENMFWYRQDPGLGLRLIYFSYDVKMKEKGDIPEGYSVSREKKERFSLILESASTNQTSMYLCASSRTGSSYEQYFGPGTRLTVT.

This clonotype has just a few counts. The gene calls are TRBV15 and TRBJ2-1; D is uncertain. The CDR3 consists of 13 residues. Germline V gene data show CDR1 as LNHNV and CDR2 as YYDKDF (reference sequence). The V gene lost 1 base and the J gene lost 5 bases, with 6 bases spanning the gap. CDR3 in DNA: TGTGCCACCAGCAGAGCCCAGAACAATGAGCAGTTCTTC. Amino acids: CATSRAQNNEQFF.

This clonotype was found a few times. The chain is built from TRBV7-9 and TRBJ1-5; D ambiguous. This CDR3 region has 13 residues. Germline V gene data show CDR1 as SEHNR and CDR2 as FQNEAQ (reference sequence). V was clipped by 2 bases and J by 9 bases, with 11 bases between them. CDR3 loop: CASSLSGGRPQHF. CDR3 coding DNA: TGTGCCAGCAGCTTATCAGGCGGACGGCCCCAGCATTTT.

This clonotype appeared many times. The rearrangement joins TRBV7-2 to TRBJ1-3; D is perhaps TRBD1 (5 bases). The CDR3 covers 15 residues. Deletions cut 2 bases from V and 2 bases from J, with 10 bases between. CDR1 and CDR2 from the germline V gene are SGHTA and FQGNSA. This chain's CDR3 is CASSLSRQTGNTIYF. The CDR3 coding sequence is TGTGCCAGCAGCTTATCGCGACAGACTGGAAACACCATATATTTT.

This clonotype was seen a few times. The rearrangement links TRBV7-6 to TRBJ1-1; D is ambiguous. The ends were cut back, 5 bases at V and 3 bases at J, with 10 bases in the middle. The CDR3 length is 13 residues. The germline V gene encodes CDR1 SGHVS and CDR2 FNYEAQ. CDR3 in DNA: TGTGCCAGCAGCCTGAAATTGGACACTGAAGCTTTCTTT. It specifies CASSLKLDTEAFF.

V gene TRBV5-5 combines with J gene TRBJ1-5, with no clear D. CDR3 size: 14 residues. Looked up from germline, CDR1 is SGHKS and CDR2 is YYEKEE (reference sequence). V lost 4 bases and J 2 bases, leaving 10 bases between the germline ends. The CDR3 here is CASSPRDGNQPQHF. CDR3 nucleotide sequence: TGTGCCAGCAGCCCTCGGGATGGCAATCAGCCCCAGCATTTT. Combining the CDR3 with reference TRBV5-5 and TRBJ1-5 gives the whole variable domain DAGVTQSPTHLIKTRGQQVTLRCSPISGHKSVSWYQQVLGQGPQFIFQYYEKEERGRGNFPDRFSARQFPNYSSELNVNALLLGDSALYLCASSPRDGNQPQHFGDGTRLSIL.

This clonotype was counted ten times or more. The chain couples TRBV19 to TRBJ2-7; 9 bases are a match to TRBD1. This CDR3 has 15 amino acids. The junction had 7 bases not matched to a gene; V was cut back by 6 bases and J by 1 base. In germline, CDR1 is LNHDA, CDR2 SQIVND (reference sequence). The CDR3 coding sequence is TGTGCCAGTAGGGGGACAGGGATTGGGTCCTACGAGCAGTACTTC. It is translated as CASRGTGIGSYEQYF.

The table lists this clonotype with a few counts. V and J are TRBV7-6 and TRBJ2-3; D assignment may be TRBD1 or TRBD2 (6 bases each). Germline values: CDR1 SGHVS, CDR2 FNYEAQ. The V end was cut by 1 base, the J end by 7 bases, with 15 bases between. CDR3 length: 15 amino acids. The CDR3 is CASSLEGDWGNTQYF. The CDR3 DNA follows: TGTGCCAGCAGCTTAGAGGGGGACTGGGGGAATACGCAGTATTTT.

V usage is TRBV29-1 and J usage is TRBJ1-2; no clear D. This CDR3 spans 11 amino acids. The germline V gene encodes CDR1 SQVTM and CDR2 ANQGSEA. Trimming removed 0 bases from V and 4 bases from J, with 3 bases in between. In DNA form, the CDR3 reads TGCAGCGTTGAAGAACGCTATGGCTACACCTTC. This sequence encodes CSVEERYGYTF.

CDR3 in DNA: TGTGCCAGCAGCGGACCCGGGACTAGCGGGAGTTTCCGTGAGCAGTACTTC. Protein sequence: CASSGPGTSGSFREQYF. This rearrangement joins TRBV7-8 to TRBJ2-1, with TRBD2 matching 14 bases. TRBJ2-7 matches the DNA end more closely, so the J call is doubtful. This CDR3 contains 17 residues. Germline assignment: CDR1 SGHVS and CDR2 FQNEAQ.

This clonotype was found many times. The chain has TRBV12-3 or TRBV12-4 and TRBJ2-4; D might be TRBD1 (5 bases). The length of the CDR3 is 16 residues. The germline V and J ends were trimmed by 5 bases and 0 bases, with 14 bases remaining between them. The CDR3 sequence is CASSPRETAAKNIQYF. CDR3 sequence (DNA): TGTGCCAGCAGTCCCAGGGAAACAGCAGCCAAAAACATTCAGTACTTC.

The chain carries TRBV28 and TRBJ2-7; the D is unclear. This CDR3 region has 18 residues. The germline gives CDR1 MDHEN, CDR2 SYDVKM. Trimming cost V 2 bases and J 3 bases, with 23 bases left between them. The CDR3 loop is CASSLEIMSPLNFYEQYF. For the CDR3, the DNA is TGTGCCAGCAGTTTAGAAATCATGAGTCCCCTCAATTTCTACGAGCAGTACTTC.

This clonotype was seen more than once but under ten times. J is TRBJ1-2 and V is TRBV7-2; D possibly corresponds to TRBD1 (5 bases). The V and J ends lost 1 base and 9 bases respectively, with 12 bases between them. The CDR3 extends over 13 amino acids. Germline V lookup: CDR1 SGHTA, CDR2 FQGNSA. CDR3: CASSLGQIARYTF. CDR3 sequence (DNA): TGTGCCAGCAGCTTAGGACAGATCGCGCGCTACACCTTC.

This clonotype turned up a few times. J is TRBJ2-1 and V is TRBV7-2, with 8 bases lining up with TRBD1. The CDR3 totals 15 residues. Germline values: CDR1 SGHTA, CDR2 FQGNSA. The J segment lost 8 bases and the V segment lost 5 bases, leaving 11 bases of the junction unmatched. CDR3 coding DNA: TGTGCCAGCAGCCCCTCAGGGGGCGAAGTTCATGAGCAGTTCTTC. This translates into CASSPSGGEVHEQFF.

This clonotype came up a few times. The chain has TRBV7-2 and TRBJ2-4, with D perhaps TRBD1 (7 bases). There are 15 residues in the CDR3. V was cut by 6 bases and J by 5 bases, with 17 bases left in between. The germline V gene has CDR1 SGHTA and CDR2 FQGNSA. The CDR3 protein is CASSSRGTDENIQYF. In DNA, the CDR3 is TGTGCCAGCAGTTCCCGGGGGACAGACGAAAACATTCAGTACTTC.

The table lists this clonotype with many counts. The rearrangement joins TRBV28 to TRBJ2-7; 9 bases line up with TRBD2. This CDR3 has 14 amino acids. Germline V CDR1 and CDR2: MDHEN, SYDVKM. The V gene end was trimmed by 6 bases and the J gene end by 2 bases; junction bases not matched to a gene: 5. The CDR3: CASSASSGTYEQYF. The CDR3 DNA is TGTGCCAGCAGCGCATCTAGCGGGACCTACGAGCAGTACTTC.

This clonotype was seen a handful of times. The CDR3 protein is CSARNPTGQGANEQYF. Written as DNA, the CDR3 is TGCAGTGCCCGAAACCCCACGGGACAGGGGGCAAACGAGCAGTACTTC. The gene calls are TRBV20-1 and TRBJ2-7, with 12 bases lining up with TRBD1. Germline V gene lookup returns CDR1 DFQATT and CDR2 SNEGSKA (reference sequence). Trimming at V came to 6 bases and at J to 5 bases, leaving 14 bases not matched to a gene. This CDR3 is built from 16 residues.

This clonotype turned up a few times. The chain couples TRBV7-8 to TRBJ1-5; D perhaps matches TRBD1 (6 bases). CDR1 is SGHVS, CDR2 FQNEAQ, per germline. V was shortened by 2 bases and J by 2 bases, with 7 bases between the two germline ends. This CDR3 has 14 amino acids. CDR3 sequence reads: CASSLRGGNQPQHF. In DNA form, the CDR3 reads TGTGCCAGCAGCTTAAGGGGGGGCAATCAGCCCCAGCATTTT.

A few counts support this clonotype. The chain carries TRBV7-2 and TRBJ2-7; 9 positions agree with TRBD1. The germline V gene encodes CDR1 SGHTA and CDR2 FQGNSA. V gave up 5 bases and J gave up 2 bases; unmatched junction bases: 4. The CDR3 extends over 14 amino acids. The CDR3 DNA follows: TGTGCCAGCAGCGGAGGGACAGGGACCTACGAGCAGTACTTC. Its translation: CASSGGTGTYEQYF.

The chain combines TRBV27 with TRBJ2-3, with unresolved D. Per germline, CDR1 MNHEY and CDR2 SMNVEV (reference sequence). The CDR3 loop spans 14 amino acids. V was shortened by 5 bases and J by 5 bases, with 14 bases between the two germline ends. The CDR3 loop is CASSPRQVKDTQYF. CDR3 nucleotide sequence: TGTGCCAGCAGTCCTAGACAAGTAAAAGATACGCAGTATTTT.

This clonotype appeared a few times. This chain links TRBV28 with TRBJ2-3; 7 nucleotides align to TRBD2. The V segment lost 4 bases and the J segment 5 bases; nucleotides outside the gene matches: 9. The CDR3 length is 15 residues. CDR1 MDHEN and CDR2 SYDVKM come from the germline V gene. The DNA for the CDR3 is TGTGCCAGCAGTTCAGGGAGGGATAGAGAAGATACGCAGTATTTT. Its protein product is CASSSGRDREDTQYF.

As DNA, the CDR3 is TGTGCCAGCAGCTACCAACCTGGAGGCGGGGGCACAGATACGCAGTATTTT. This codes for CASSYQPGGGGTDTQYF. The genes are TRBV7-6 and TRBJ2-3; tentatively, D is TRBD2 (6 bases). Germline V gene data show CDR1 as SGHVS and CDR2 as FNYEAQ. V was shortened by 4 bases and J by 1 base, with 18 bases between the two germline ends. The CDR3 has 17 residues. Using reference TRBV7-6 and TRBJ2-3 for the parts outside the CDR3, the full variable domain is GAGVSQSPRYKVTKRGQDVALRCDPISGHVSLYWYRQALGQGPEFLTYFNYEAQQDKSGLPNDRFSAERPEGSISTLTIQRTEQRDSAMYRCASSYQPGGGGTDTQYFGPGTRLTVL.

The V gene is TRBV6-5, the J gene TRBJ2-3, with 9 nucleotides matching TRBD2. J lost 1 base, V lost 2 bases, and 4 bases had no gene match. This CDR3 has 16 amino acids. Germline V gives CDR1 MNHEY, CDR2 SVGAGI. CDR3 DNA: TGTGCCAGCAGTTACAAGCGGGGGGAGGGCACAGATACGCAGTATTTT. Residues: CASSYKRGEGTDTQYF.

The table lists this clonotype with many counts. CDR3 sequence (DNA): TGTGCCAGCAGCTTACGTCAGGGGAACACTGAAGCTTTCTTT. Translation gives CASSLRQGNTEAFF. This chain links TRBV7-8 with TRBJ1-1; a weak D match, TRBD1 (5 bases). The CDR3 spans 14 residues. Germline CDR1 reads SGHVS; CDR2 reads FQNEAQ. V shed 2 bases and J shed 1 base, with 8 bases lying between them.

The V gene is TRBV2, the J gene TRBJ2-4; possibly TRBD1 or TRBD2 for D (7 bases each). This CDR3 spans 17 amino acids. Trimming removed 0 bases at V and 7 bases at J, with 19 bases between. From germline, CDR1 is SNHLY and CDR2 FYNNEI. DNA of the CDR3: TGTGCCAGCAGTGAAGCGCGTAAGGGGCAGGGGGGGAACATTCAGTACTTC. It yields the protein CASSEARKGQGGNIQYF.

The chain combines TRBV20-1 with TRBJ2-7; TRBD1 is a possible D gene (6 bases). CDR3 size: 14 residues. V gave up 0 bases and J gave up 2 bases, with 11 bases separating them. CDR1 DFQATT and CDR2 SNEGSKA come from the germline V gene (reference sequence). As DNA, the CDR3 is TGCAGTGCTAGAGATCTAGGGGGAACCTACGAGCAGTACTTC. Translation: CSARDLGGTYEQYF.

This clonotype was seen repeatedly, ten times or more. The genes are TRBV7-8 and TRBJ2-7, with TRBD2 as a possible D gene (5 bases). Trimming took 6 bases from V and 7 from J, leaving 19 bases between them. The CDR3 is made up of 14 amino acids. CDR1 SGHVS and CDR2 FQNEAQ come from the germline V gene. The chain's CDR3 is CASRKSTRAREQYF. Written as DNA, the CDR3 is TGTGCCAGCAGGAAATCGACGAGGGCTCGGGAGCAGTACTTC. Using reference TRBV7-8 and TRBJ2-7 for the parts outside the CDR3, the full variable domain is GAGVSQSPRYKVAKRGQDVALRCDPISGHVSLFWYQQALGQGPEFLTYFQNEAQLDKSGLPSDRFFAERPEGSVSTLKIQRTQQEDSAVYLCASRKSTRAREQYFGPGTRLTVT.